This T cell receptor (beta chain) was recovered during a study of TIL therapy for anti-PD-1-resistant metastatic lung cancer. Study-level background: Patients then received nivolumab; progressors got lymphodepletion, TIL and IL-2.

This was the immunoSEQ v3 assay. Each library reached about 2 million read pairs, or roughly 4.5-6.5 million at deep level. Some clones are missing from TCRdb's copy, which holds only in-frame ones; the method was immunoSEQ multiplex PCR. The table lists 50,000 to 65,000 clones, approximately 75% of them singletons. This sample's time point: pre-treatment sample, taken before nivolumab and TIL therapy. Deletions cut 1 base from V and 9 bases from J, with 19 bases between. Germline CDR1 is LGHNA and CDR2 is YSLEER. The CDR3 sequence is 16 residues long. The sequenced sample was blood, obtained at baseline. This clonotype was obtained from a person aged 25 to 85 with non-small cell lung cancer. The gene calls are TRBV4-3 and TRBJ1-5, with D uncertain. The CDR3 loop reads CASSQGWAPAKLPQHF. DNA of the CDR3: TGCGCCAGCAGCCAAGGGTGGGCGCCCGCCAAATTGCCCCAGCATTTT.